This T cell receptor (beta chain) was observed in a study of OX40 agonist ivuxolimab in advanced cancers. Study details: Patients took ivuxolimab, an agonistic anti-OX40 (CD134) antibody. Notes on the study in general: Individuals who were partial responders at 0.1-3.0 mg/kg had clonal expansion that ranked among the lowest. Average numbers of expanded clones were greater in CD8+ T cells than in CD4+.

With respect to this clone: Its target is unknown.

Generated by immunoSEQ multiplex PCR, the TCRdb table keeps only in-frame clones and is missing some. This table holds over 80,000 clones, approximately 91% found once. V was pared by 2 bases and J by 5 bases, with 16 bases between. Germline CDR1 reads MDHEN; CDR2 reads SYDVKM. The length of the CDR3 is 16 residues. The sample consisted of CD4+ or CD8+ T cells sorted from blood, taken in a trial of the OX40 agonist ivuxolimab. The TCR sequence derives from an adult with an advanced solid tumor such as melanoma, head and neck, liver or kidney cancer. This rearrangement joins TRBV28 to TRBJ2-4; D remains unclear. DNA of the CDR3: TGTGCCAGCAGTTTAGCCGGGTATAATTCTCAAAACATTCAGTACTTC. It codes for CASSLAGYNSQNIQYF.